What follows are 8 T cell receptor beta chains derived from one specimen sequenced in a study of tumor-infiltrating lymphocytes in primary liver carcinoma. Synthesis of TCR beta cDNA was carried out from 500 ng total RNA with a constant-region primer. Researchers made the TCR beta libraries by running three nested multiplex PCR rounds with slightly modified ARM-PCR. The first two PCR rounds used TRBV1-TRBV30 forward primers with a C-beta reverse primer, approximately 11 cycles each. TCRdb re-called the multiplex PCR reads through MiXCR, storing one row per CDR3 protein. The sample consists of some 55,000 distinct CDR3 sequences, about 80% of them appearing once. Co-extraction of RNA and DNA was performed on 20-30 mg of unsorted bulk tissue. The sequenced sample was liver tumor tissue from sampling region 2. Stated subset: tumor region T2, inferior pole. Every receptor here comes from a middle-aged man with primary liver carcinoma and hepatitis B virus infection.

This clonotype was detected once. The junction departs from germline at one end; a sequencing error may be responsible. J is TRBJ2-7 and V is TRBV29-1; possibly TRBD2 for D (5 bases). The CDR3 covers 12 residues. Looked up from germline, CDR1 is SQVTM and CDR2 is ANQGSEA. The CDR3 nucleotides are TGTAGCGTTGGGATTGGGGACTACGAGCAGTACTTC. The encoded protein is CSVGIGDYEQYF.

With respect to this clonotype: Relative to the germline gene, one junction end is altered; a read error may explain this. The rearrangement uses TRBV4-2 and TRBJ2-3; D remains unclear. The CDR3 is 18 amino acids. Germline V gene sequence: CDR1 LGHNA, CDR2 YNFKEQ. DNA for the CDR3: TGTGCCAGCAGCCAAGAACCCCGCCCGGAAGTCGGTTTAGATAGGCAGTATTTT. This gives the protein CASSQEPRPEVGLDRQYF.

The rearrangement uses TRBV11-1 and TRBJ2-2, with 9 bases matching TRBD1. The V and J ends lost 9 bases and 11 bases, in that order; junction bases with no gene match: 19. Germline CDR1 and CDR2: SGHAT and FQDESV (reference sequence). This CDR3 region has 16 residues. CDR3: CASTIRGQGKTCELFF. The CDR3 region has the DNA TGTGCCAGTACCATACGAGGACAGGGGAAAACCTGTGAGCTGTTTTTT.

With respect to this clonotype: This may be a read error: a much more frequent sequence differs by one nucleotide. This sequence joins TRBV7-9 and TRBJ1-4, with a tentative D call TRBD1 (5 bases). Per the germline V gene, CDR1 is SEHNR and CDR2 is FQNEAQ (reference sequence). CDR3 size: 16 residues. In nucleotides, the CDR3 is TGTACCAGCAGCCTTGGGGGGACTGCAACTAATGAAAAACTGTTTTTT. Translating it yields CTSSLGGTATNEKLFF.

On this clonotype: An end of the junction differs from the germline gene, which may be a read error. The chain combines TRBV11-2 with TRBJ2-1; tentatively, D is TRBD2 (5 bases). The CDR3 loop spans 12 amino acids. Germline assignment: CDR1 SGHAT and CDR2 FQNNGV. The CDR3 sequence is CASSPGYNEQFF. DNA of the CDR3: TGTGCTAGCAGTCCGGGGTACAATGAGCAATTCTTC.

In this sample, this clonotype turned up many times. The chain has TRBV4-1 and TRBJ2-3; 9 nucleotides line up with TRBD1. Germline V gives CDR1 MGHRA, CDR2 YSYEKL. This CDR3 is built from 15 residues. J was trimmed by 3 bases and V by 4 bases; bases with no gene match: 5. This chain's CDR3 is CASSRSGTGTDTQYF. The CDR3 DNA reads TGCGCCAGCAGCCGCTCCGGGACAGGGACAGATACGCAGTATTTT.

CDR3 amino acids: CAISDPDGASGRALEETQYF. CDR3 bases: TGTGCCATCAGTGATCCGGATGGCGCTAGCGGGAGGGCCCTTGAAGAGACCCAGTACTTC. This rearrangement joins TRBV10-3 to TRBJ2-5; 12 nucleotides line up with TRBD2. The CDR3 sequence is 20 residues long. Trimming took 3 bases from V and 3 from J; bases not matched to a gene: 17. The germline V gene encodes CDR1 ENHRY and CDR2 SYGVKD.

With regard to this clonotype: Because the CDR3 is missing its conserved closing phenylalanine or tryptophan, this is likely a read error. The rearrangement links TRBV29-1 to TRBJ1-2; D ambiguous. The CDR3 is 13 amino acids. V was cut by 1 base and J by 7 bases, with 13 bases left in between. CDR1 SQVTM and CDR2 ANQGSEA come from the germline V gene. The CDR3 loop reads CSVEALGVGGYTI. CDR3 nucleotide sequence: TGCAGCGTTGAAGCACTAGGAGTTGGTGGCTACACCATC.